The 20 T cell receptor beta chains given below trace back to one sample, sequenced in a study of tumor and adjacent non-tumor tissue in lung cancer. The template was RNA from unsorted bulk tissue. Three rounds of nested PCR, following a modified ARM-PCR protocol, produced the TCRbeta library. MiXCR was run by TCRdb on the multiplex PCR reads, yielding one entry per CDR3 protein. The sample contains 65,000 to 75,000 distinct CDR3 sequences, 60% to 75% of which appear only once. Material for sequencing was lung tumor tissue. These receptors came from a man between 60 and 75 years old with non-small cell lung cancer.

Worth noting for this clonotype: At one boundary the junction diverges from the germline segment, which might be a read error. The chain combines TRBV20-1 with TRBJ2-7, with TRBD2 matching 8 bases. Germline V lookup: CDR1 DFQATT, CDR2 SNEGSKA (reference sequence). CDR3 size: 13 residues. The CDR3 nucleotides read TGCATTGGCTTAGCGGGGAATTCCTACGAGCAGTATTTC. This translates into CIGLAGNSYEQYF.

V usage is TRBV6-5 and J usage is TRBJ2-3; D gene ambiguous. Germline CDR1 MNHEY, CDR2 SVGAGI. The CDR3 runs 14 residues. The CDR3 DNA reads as TGTGCTAGTAGTTACACGGACCTTAGAGATACGCAGTATTTT. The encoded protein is CASSYTDLRDTQYF.

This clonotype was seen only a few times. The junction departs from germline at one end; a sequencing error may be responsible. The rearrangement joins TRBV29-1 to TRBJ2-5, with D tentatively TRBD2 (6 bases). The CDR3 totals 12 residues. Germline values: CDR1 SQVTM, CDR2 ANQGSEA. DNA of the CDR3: TGCAGAGTTGAGGAGGGAAGAATGACCCAGTACTTC. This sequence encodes CRVEEGRMTQYF.

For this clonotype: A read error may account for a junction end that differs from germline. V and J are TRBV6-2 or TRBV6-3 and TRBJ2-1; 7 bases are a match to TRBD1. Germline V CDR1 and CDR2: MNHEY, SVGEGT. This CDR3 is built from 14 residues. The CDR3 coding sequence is TGTACCAGGAGTAGACAGGGATCCTACAATGAGCAGTTCTTC. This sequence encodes CTRSRQGSYNEQFF.

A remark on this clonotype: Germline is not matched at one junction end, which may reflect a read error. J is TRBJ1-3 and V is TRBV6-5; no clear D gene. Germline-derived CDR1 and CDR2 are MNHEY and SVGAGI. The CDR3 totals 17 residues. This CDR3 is CVSTDTSPRSSRNTIYF. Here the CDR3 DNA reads TGTGTCAGCACCGACACCTCCCCGCGGTCCTCTAGAAACACCATATATTTT.

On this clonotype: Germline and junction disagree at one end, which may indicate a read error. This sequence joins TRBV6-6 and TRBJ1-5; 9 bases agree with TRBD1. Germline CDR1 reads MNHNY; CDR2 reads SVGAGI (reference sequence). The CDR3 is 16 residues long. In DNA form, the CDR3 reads TGTGCCAGCAGTGGGAGAGACAGGGGGGGCAATCAGTCCCAGCATTTT. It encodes CASSGRDRGGNQSQHF.

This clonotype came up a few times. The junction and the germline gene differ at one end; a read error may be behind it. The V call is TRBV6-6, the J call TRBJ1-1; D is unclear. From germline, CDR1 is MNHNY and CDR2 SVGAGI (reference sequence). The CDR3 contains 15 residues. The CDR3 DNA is TGTGCCAGCGGGTTGGAGAAACCCATGAACACTGGAGCTTTCTTT. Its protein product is CASGLEKPMNTGAFF.

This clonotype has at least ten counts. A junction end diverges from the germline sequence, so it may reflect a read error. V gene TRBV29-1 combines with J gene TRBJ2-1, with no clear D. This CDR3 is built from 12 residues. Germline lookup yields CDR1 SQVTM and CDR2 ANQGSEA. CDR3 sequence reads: CSEQGSHNGQFF. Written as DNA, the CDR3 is TGCAGCGAACAAGGGTCCCACAATGGGCAGTTCTTC.

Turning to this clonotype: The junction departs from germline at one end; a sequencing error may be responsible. CDR3 coding DNA: TGTGCCAGCAACATTGGACTAGCGGATAGCACAGATACGCAATATTTT. Protein sequence: CASNIGLADSTDTQYF. The gene calls are TRBV11-3 and TRBJ2-3; 10 nucleotides align to TRBD2. This CDR3 comprises 16 residues. Germline CDR1 reads SGHNT; CDR2 reads YENEEA.

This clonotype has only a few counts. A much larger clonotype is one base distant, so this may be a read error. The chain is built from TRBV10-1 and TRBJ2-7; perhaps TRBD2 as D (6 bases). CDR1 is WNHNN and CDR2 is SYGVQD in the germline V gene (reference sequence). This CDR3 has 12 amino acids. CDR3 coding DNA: TGCGACAGCAGGGACTTTGCCTACGAGCAGTACTTC. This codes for CDSRDFAYEQYF.

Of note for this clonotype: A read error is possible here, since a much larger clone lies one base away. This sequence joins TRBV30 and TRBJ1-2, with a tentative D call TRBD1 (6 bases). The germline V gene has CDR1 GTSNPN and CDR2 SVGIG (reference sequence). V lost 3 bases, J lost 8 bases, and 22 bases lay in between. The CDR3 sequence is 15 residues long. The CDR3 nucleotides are TGTGCCTGGAGAGCAAACCAAACAGGGTTGGGCGGCTACACCTTC. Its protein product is CAWRANQTGLGGYTF.

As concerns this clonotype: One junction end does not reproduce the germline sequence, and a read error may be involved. CDR3 DNA sequence: TGTGCCAGCAGACGACTAGCGGGAACCAAAAATATTCAGTACTTC. This codes for CASRRLAGTKNIQYF. The V call is TRBV12-3 or TRBV12-4, the J call TRBJ2-4; 11 positions match TRBD2. The CDR3 is 15 residues long.

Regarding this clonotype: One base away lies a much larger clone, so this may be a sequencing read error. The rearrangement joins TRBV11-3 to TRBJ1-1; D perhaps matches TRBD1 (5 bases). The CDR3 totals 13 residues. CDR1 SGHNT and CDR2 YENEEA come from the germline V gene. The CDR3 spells CASNLGENNEAFF. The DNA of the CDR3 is TGTGCCAGCAACTTAGGGGAGAACAATGAAGCTTTCTTT.

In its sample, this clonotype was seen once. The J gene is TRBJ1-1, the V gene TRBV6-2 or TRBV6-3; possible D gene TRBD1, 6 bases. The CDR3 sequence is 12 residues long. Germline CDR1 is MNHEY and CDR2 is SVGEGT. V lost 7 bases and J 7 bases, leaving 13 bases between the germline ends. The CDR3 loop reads CASNTGMNEAFF. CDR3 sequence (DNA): TGTGCCAGCAATACAGGGATGAATGAAGCTTTCTTT.

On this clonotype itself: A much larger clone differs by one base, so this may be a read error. In DNA, the CDR3 is TGTACCAGCAGCGTGGACAGGGGATTTGAAGCTTTCTTT. Translating gives CTSSVDRGFEAFF. The chain carries TRBV5-5 and TRBJ1-1, with 9 bases aligning to TRBD1. Germline CDR1 reads SGHKS; CDR2 reads YYEKEE (reference sequence). This CDR3 is 13 amino acids long.

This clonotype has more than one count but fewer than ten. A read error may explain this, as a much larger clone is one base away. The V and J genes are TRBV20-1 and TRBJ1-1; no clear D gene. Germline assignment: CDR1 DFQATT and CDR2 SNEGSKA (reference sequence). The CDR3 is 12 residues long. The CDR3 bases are TGCAGTGCTAGAGAAGGGAACAATGAAGCTTTCTTT. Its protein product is CSAREGNNEAFF.

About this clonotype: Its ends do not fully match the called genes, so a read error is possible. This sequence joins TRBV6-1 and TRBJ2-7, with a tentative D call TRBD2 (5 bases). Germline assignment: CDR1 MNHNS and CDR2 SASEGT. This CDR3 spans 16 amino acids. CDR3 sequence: CARSESVGKIFYEQYF. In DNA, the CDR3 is TGTGCCAGAAGTGAATCGGTCGGGAAGATCTTCTACGAGCAGTACTTC.

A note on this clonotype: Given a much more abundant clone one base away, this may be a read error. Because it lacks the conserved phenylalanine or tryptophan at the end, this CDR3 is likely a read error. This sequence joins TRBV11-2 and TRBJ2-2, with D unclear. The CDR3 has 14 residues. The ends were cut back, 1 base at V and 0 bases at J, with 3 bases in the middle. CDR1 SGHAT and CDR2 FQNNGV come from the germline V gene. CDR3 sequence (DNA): TGTGCCAGCAGCTTAGGGCCGAACACCGGGGAGCTGTTTTAT. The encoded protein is CASSLGPNTGELFY.

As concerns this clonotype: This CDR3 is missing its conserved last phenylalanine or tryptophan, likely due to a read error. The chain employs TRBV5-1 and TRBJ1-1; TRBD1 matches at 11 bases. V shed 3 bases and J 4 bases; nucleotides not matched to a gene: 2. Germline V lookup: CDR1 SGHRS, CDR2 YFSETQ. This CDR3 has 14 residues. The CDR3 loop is CASSSGTGGTEAFY. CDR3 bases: TGCGCCAGCAGCTCCGGGACAGGGGGCACTGAAGCTTTCTAT.

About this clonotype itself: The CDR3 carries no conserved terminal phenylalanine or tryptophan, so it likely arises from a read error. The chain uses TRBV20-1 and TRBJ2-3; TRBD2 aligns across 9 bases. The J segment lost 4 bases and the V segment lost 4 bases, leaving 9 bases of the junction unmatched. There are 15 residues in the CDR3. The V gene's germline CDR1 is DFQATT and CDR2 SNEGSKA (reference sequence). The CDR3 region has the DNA TGCAGTGCTAAACTAGCGGGTGGGCCTTCAGATACGCAGTATTTG. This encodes CSAKLAGGPSDTQYL.